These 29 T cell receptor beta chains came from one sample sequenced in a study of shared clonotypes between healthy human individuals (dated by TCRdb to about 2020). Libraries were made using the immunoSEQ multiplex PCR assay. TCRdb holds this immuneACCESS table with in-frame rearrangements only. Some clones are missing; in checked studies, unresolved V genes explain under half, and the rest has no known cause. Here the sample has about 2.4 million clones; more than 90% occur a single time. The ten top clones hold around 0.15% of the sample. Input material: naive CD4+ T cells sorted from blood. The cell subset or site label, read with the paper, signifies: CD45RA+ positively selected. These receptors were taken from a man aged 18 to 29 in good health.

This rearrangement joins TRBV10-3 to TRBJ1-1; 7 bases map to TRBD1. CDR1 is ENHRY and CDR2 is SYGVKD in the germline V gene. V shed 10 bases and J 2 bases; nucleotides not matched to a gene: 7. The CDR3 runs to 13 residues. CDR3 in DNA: TGTGCCACGCGAACAGGGGCAAACACTGAAGCTTTCTTT. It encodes CATRTGANTEAFF.

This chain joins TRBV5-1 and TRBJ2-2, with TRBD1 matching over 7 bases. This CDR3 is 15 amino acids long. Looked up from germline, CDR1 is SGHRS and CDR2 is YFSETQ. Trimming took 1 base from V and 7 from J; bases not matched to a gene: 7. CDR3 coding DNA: TGCGCCAGCAGCTTGTTGACAGGGATGGTCGGGGAGCTGTTTTTT. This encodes CASSLLTGMVGELFF.

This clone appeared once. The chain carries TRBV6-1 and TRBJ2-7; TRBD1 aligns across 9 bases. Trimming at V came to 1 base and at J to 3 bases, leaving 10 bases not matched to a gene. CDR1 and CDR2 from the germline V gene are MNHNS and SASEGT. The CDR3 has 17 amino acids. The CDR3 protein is CASSEGTGDFRRYEQYF. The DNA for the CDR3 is TGTGCCAGCAGTGAAGGGACAGGGGACTTTAGGCGCTACGAGCAGTACTTC.

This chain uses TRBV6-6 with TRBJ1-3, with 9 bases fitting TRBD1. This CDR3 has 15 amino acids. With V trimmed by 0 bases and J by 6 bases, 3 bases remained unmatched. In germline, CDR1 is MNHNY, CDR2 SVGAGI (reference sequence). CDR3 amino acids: CASSYSGQGVNTIYF. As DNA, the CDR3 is TGTGCCAGCAGTTACTCGGGACAGGGTGTAAACACCATATATTTT.

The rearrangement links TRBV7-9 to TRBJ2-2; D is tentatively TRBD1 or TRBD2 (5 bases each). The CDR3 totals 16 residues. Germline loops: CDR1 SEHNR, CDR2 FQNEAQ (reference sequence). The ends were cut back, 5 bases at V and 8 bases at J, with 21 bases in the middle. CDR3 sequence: CASSALGPSASGELFF. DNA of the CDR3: TGTGCCAGCAGCGCGTTGGGACCCTCTGCCTCTGGGGAGCTGTTTTTT.

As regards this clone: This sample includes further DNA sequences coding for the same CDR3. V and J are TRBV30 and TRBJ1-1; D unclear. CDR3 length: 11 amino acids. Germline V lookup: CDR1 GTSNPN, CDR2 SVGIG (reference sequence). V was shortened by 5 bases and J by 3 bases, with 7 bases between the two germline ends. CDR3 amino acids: CAWGEDTEAFF. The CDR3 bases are TGTGCCTGGGGAGAGGACACTGAAGCTTTCTTT.

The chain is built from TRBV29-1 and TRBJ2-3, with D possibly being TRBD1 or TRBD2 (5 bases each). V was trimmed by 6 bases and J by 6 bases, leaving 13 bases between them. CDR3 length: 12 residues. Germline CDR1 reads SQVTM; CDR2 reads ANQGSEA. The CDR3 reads CSVAQGADTQYF. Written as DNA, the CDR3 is TGCAGCGTAGCCCAGGGAGCCGATACGCAGTATTTT.

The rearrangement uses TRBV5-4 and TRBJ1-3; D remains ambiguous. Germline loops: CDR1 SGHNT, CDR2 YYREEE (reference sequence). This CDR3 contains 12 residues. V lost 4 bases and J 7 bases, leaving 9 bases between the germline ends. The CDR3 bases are TGTGCCAGCAGCGTTGGCGTGAACACCATATATTTT. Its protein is CASSVGVNTIYF.

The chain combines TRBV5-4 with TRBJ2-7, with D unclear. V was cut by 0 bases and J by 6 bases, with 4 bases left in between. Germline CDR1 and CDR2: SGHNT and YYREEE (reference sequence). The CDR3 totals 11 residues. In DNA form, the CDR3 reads TGTGCCAGCAGCTTGGCAAGCGAGCAGTACTTC. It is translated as CASSLASEQYF. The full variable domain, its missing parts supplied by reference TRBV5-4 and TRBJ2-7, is ETGVTQSPTHLIKTRGQQVTLRCSSQSGHNTVSWYQQALGQGPQFIFQYYREEENGRGNFPPRFSGLQFPNYSSELNVNALELDDSALYLCASSLASEQYFGPGTRLTVT.

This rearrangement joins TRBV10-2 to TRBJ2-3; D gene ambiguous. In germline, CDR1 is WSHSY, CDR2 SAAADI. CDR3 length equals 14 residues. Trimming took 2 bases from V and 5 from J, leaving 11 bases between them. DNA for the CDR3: TGCGCCAGCAGTGAGCAACTTCGCAAAGATACGCAGTATTTT. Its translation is CASSEQLRKDTQYF.

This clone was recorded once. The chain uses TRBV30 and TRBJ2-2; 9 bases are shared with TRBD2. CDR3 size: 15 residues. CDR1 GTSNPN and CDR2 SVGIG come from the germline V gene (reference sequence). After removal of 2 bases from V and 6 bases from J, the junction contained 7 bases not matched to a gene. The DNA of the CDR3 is TGTGCCTGGAGTAGCGCGGGAGGGATTCCCGGGGAGCTGTTTTTT. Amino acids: CAWSSAGGIPGELFF.

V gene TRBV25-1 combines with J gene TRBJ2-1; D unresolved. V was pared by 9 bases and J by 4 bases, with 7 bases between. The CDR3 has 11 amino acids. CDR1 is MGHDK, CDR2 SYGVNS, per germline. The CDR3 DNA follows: TGTGCCAGTACCACTTACAATGAGCAGTTCTTC. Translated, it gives CASTTYNEQFF.

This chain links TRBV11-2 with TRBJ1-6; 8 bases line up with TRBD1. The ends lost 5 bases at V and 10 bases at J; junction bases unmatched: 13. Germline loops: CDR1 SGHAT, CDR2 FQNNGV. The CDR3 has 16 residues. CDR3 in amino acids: CASSGQGGSLRSPLHF. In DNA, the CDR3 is TGTGCCAGCAGCGGACAGGGAGGGTCATTAAGATCACCCCTCCACTTT.

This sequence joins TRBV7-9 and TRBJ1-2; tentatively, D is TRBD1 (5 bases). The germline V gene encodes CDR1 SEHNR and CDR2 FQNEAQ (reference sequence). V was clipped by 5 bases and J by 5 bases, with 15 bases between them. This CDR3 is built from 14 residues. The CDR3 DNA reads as TGTGCCAGCAGCCCCCGGGACGGACCGTATGGCTACACCTTC. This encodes CASSPRDGPYGYTF.

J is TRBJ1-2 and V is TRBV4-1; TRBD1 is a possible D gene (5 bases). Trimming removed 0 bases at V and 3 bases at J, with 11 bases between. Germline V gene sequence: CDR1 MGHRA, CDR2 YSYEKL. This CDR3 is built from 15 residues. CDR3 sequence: CASSQDTGNDYGYTF. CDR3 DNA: TGCGCCAGCAGCCAAGATACAGGAAATGACTATGGCTACACCTTC.

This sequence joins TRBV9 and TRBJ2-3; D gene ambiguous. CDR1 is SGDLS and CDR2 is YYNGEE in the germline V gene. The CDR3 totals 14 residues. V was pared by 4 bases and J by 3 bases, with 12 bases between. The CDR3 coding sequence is TGTGCCAGCAGCATGCGGACGGCTACAGATACGCAGTATTTT. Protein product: CASSMRTATDTQYF.

The CDR3 sequence is CASNRAGGPGETQYF. CDR3 coding DNA: TGCGCCAGCAACAGGGCGGGAGGGCCGGGAGAGACCCAGTACTTC. The gene calls are TRBV4-1 and TRBJ2-5; 9 bases agree with TRBD2. Germline CDR1 is MGHRA and CDR2 is YSYEKL. The CDR3 sequence is 15 residues long. V was pared by 7 bases and J by 4 bases, with 10 bases of the junction left unmatched.

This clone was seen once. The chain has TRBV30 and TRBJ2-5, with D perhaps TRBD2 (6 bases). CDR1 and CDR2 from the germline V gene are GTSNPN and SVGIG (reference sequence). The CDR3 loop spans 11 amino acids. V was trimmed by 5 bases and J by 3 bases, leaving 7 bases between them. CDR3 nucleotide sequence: TGTGCCTGGGGAGGGAAAGAGACCCAGTACTTC. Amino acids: CAWGGKETQYF.

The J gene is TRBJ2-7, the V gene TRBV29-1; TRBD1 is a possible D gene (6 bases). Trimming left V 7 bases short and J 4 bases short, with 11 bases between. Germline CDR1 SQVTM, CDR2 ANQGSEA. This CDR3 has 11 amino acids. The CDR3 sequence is CSATRGYEQYF. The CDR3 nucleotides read TGCAGCGCAACCAGGGGATACGAGCAGTACTTC.

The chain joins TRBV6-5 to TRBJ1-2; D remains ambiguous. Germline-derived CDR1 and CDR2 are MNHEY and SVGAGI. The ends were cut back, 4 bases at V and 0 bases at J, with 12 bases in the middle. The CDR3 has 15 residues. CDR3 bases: TGTGCCAGCAGTTCCCCGGCGGAAGCTAACTATGGCTACACCTTC. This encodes CASSSPAEANYGYTF.

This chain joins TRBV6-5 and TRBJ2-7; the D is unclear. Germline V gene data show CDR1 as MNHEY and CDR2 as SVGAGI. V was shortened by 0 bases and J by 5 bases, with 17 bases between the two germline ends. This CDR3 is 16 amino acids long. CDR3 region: CASSYSTRLRWDEQYF. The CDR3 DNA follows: TGTGCCAGCAGTTACTCTACGAGGTTAAGGTGGGACGAGCAGTACTTC.

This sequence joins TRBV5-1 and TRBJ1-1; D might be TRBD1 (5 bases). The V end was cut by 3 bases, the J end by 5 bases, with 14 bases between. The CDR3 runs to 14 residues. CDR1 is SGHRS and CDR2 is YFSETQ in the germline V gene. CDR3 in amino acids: CASSSTGWTTEAFF. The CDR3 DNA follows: TGCGCCAGCAGCTCCACAGGCTGGACGACTGAAGCTTTCTTT.

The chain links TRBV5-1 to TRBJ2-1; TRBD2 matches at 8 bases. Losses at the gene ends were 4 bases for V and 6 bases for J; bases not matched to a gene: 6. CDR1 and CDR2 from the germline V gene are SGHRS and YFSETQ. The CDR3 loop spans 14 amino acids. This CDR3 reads CASSEGSGANEQFF. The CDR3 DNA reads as TGCGCCAGCAGCGAGGGTAGCGGGGCCAATGAGCAGTTCTTC.

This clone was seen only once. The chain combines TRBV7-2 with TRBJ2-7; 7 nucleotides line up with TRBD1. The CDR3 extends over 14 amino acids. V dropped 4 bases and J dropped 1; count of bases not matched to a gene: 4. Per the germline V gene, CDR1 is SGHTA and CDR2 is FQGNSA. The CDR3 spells CASSSQGMSYEQYF. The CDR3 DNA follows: TGTGCCAGCAGCTCACAGGGGATGTCCTACGAGCAGTACTTC.

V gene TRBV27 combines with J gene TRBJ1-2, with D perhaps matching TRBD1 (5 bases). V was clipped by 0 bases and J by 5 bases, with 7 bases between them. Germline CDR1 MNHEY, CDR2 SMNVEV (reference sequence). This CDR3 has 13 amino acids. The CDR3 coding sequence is TGTGCCAGCAGTTTATCGGGACTATATGGCTACACCTTC. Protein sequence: CASSLSGLYGYTF.

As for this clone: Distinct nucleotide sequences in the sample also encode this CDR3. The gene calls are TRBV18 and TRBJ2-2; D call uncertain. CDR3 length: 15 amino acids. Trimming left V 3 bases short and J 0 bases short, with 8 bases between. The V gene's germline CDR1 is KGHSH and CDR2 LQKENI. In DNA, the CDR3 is TGTGCCAGCTCACCCCGGCAGGCGAACACCGGGGAGCTGTTTTTT. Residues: CASSPRQANTGELFF.

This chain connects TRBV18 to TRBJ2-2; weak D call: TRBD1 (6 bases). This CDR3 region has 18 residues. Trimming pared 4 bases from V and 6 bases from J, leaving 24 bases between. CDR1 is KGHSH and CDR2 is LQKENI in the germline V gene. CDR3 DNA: TGTGCCAGCTCACGCCTAGGGCCAGGACAGCGGTTTCCCGGGGAGCTGTTTTTT. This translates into CASSRLGPGQRFPGELFF. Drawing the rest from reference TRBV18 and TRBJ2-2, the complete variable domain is NAGVMQNPRHLVRRRGQEARLRCSPMKGHSHVYWYRQLPEEGLKFMVYLQKENIIDESGMPKERFSAEFPKEGPSILRIQQVVRGDSAAYFCASSRLGPGQRFPGELFFGEGSRLTVL.

The CDR3: CATKREGRGETQYF. Written as DNA, the CDR3 is TGTGCCACTAAGCGGGAGGGCCGAGGGGAGACCCAGTACTTC. This sequence joins TRBV27 and TRBJ2-5, with 10 bases identical to TRBD2. Germline V CDR1 and CDR2: MNHEY, SMNVEV (reference sequence). The CDR3 loop spans 14 amino acids. With V trimmed by 10 bases and J by 5 bases, 10 bases remained unmatched.

The CDR3 protein is CATSRDPSGGRGANVLTF. In nucleotides, the CDR3 is TGTGCCACCAGCAGAGATCCTAGCGGGGGGCGAGGGGCCAACGTCCTGACTTTC. The V call is TRBV15, the J call TRBJ2-6; 11 nucleotides match TRBD2. Germline CDR1 is LNHNV and CDR2 is YYDKDF (reference sequence). This CDR3 is built from 18 residues. The trim removed 0 bases at V and 4 bases at J, leaving 5 bases unmatched. Variable domain in full (rest from reference TRBV15 and TRBJ2-6): DAMVIQNPRYQVTQFGKPVTLSCSQTLNHNVMYWYQQKSSQAPKLLFHYYDKDFNNEADTPDNFQSRRPNTSFCFLDIRSPGLGDTAMYLCATSRDPSGGRGANVLTFGAGSRLTVL.